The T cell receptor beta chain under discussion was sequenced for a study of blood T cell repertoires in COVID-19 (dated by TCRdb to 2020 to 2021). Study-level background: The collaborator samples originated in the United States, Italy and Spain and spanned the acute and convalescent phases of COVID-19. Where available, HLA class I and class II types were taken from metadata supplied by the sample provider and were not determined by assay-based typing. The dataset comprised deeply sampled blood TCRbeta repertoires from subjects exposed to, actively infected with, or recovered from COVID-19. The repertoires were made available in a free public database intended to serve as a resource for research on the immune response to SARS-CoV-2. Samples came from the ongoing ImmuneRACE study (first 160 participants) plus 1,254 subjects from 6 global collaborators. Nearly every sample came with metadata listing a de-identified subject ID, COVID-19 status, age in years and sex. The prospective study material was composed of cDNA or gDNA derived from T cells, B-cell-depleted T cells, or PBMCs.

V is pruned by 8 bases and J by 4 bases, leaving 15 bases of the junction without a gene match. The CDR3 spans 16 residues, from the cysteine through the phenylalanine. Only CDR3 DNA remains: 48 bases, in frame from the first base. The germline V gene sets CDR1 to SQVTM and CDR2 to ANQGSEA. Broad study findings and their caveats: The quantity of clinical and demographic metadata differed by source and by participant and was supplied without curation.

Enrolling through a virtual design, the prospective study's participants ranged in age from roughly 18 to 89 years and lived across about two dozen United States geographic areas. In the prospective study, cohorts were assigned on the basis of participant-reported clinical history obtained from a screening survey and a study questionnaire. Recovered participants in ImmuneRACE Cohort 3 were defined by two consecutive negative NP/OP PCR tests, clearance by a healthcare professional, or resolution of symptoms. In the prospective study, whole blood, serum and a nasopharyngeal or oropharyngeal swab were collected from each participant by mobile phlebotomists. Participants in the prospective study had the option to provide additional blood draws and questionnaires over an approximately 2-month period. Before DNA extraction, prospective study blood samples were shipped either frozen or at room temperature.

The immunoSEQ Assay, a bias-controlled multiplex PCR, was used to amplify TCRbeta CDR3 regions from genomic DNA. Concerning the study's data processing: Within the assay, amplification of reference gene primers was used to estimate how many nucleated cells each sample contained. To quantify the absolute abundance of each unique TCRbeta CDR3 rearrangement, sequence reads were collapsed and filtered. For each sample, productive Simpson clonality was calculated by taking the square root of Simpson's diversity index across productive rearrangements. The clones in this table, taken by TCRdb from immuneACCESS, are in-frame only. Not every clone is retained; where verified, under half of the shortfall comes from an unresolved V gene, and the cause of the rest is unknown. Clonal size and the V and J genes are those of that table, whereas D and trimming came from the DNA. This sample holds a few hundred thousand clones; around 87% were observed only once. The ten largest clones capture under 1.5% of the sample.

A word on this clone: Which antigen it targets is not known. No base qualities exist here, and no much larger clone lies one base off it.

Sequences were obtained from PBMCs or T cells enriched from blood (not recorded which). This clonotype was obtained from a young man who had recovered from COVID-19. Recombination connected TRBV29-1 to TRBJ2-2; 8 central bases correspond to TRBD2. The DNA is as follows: TGCAGCCCCCAAGGGGTCGGGGGGGCGGGCACCGGGGAGCTGTTTTTT. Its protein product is CSPQGVGGAGTGELFF.